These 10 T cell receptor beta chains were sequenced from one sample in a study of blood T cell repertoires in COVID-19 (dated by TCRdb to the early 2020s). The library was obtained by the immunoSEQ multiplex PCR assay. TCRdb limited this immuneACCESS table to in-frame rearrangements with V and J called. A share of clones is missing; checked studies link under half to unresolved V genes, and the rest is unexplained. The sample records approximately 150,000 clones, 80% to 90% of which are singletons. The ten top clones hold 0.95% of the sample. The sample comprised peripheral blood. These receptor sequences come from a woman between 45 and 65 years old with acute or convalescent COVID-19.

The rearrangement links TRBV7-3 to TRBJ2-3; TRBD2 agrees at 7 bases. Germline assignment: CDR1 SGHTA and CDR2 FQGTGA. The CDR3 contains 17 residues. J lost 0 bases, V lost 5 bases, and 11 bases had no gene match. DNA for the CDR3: TGTGCCAGCAGCCCGGAAGCGGGGATTTTTAGCACAGATACGCAGTATTTT. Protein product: CASSPEAGIFSTDTQYF.

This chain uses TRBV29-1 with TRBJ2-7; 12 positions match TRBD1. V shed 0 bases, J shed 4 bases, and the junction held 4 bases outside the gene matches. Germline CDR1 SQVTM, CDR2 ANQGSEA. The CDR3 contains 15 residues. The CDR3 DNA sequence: TGCAGCGTTGAAGATCGGGACAGGGGGCTTTACGAGCAGTACTTC. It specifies CSVEDRDRGLYEQYF.

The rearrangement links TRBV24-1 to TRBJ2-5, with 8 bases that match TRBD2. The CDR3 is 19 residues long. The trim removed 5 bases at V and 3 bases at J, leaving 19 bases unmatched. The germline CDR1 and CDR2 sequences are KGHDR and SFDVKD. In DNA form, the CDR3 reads TGTGCCACCAGTGCCCAGGGGCTAGCGGGCCCAGGGGACAAAGAGACCCAGTACTTC. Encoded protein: CATSAQGLAGPGDKETQYF.

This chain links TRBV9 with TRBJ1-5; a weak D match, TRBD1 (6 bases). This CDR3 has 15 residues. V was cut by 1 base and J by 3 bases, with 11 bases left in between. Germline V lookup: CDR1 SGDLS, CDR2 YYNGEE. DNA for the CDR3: TGTGCCAGCAGCGTAACACAGGGTCTCAATCAGCCCCAGCATTTT. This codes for CASSVTQGLNQPQHF.

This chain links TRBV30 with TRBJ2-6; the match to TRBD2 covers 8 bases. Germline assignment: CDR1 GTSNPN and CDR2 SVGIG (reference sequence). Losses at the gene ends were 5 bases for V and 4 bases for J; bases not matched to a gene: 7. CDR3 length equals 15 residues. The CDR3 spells CAWRGGTQGANVLTF. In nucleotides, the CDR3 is TGTGCCTGGCGGGGGGGGACCCAGGGGGCCAACGTCCTGACTTTC.

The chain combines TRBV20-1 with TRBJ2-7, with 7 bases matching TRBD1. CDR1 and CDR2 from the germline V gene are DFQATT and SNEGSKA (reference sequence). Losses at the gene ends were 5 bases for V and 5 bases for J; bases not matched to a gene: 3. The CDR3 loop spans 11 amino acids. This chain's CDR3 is CSAPGGHEQYF. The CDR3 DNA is TGCAGTGCTCCAGGGGGTCACGAGCAGTACTTC.

The CDR3: CASSLEPRTGSGNTIYF. The CDR3 DNA follows: TGTGCCAGCAGCCTAGAACCACGGACAGGGTCTGGAAACACCATATATTTT. The chain has TRBV4-2 and TRBJ1-3, with 8 nucleotides matching TRBD1. The CDR3 has 17 residues. V shed 4 bases, J shed 1 base, and the junction held 9 bases outside the gene matches. Germline loops: CDR1 LGHNA, CDR2 YNFKEQ.

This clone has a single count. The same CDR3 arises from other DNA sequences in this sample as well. Written as DNA, the CDR3 is TGTGCCAGCAGCCAAGATAGGGGAAGGACTGAAGCTTTCTTT. Amino acids: CASSQDRGRTEAFF. The genes are TRBV3-1 (or the pseudogene TRBV3-2) and TRBJ1-1; maybe TRBD1 (5 bases). Germline V lookup: CDR1 LGHDT, CDR2 YNNKEL (reference sequence). The V and J ends lost 0 bases and 5 bases respectively, with 10 bases between them. The CDR3 totals 14 residues.

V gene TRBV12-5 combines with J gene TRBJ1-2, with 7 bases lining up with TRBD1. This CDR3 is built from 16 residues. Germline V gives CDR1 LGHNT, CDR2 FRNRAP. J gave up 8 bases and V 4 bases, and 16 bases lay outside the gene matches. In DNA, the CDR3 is TGTGCTAGTGGTTCCCATCGTGGGGACAGAGTAGGGGGCTACACCTTC. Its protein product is CASGSHRGDRVGGYTF.

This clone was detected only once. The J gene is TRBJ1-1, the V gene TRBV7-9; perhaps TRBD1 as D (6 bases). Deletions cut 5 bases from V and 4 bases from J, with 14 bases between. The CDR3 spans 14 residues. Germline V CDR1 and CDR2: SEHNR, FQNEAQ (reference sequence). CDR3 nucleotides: TGTGCCAGCAGCCCTATCCAGGGGATCACTGAAGCTTTCTTT. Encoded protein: CASSPIQGITEAFF.